Below, 26 T cell receptor beta chains from the same sample are listed, as sequenced in a study of blood T cell repertoires in COVID-19. The table came from immunoSEQ multiplex PCR; TCRdb's copy has only in-frame clones and leaves some out. The repertoire holds some 350,000 clones, with 90% as singletons. Sequenced: peripheral blood. The receptors come from a man in his late teens or twenties with active or convalescent COVID-19.

The chain employs TRBV5-1 and TRBJ2-7; D is uncertain. V lost 4 bases, J lost 2 bases, and 10 bases lay in between. CDR3 length: 13 amino acids. Germline V gene data show CDR1 as SGHRS and CDR2 as YFSETQ. CDR3 coding DNA: TGCGCCAGCAGCGTTCCTACTACCTACGAGCAGTACTTC. Protein product: CASSVPTTYEQYF.

This chain links TRBV24-1 with TRBJ1-2; TRBD1 matches 8 bases. Germline CDR1 KGHDR, CDR2 SFDVKD. V trimming: 3 bases; J trimming: 2 bases; junction bases outside the gene matches: 4. The CDR3 totals 15 residues. The CDR3 loop is CATSDRAGGNYGYTF. CDR3 DNA sequence: TGTGCCACCAGTGATAGGGCAGGGGGCAACTATGGCTACACCTTC.

The CDR3 DNA follows: TGTGCCAGCAGCGTAGATGGGCTTAACAATCAGCCCCAGCATTTT. It specifies CASSVDGLNNQPQHF. This chain connects TRBV9 to TRBJ1-5, with D hard to call. This CDR3 is built from 15 residues. The V gene's germline CDR1 is SGDLS and CDR2 YYNGEE. Trimming removed 0 bases at V and 3 bases at J, with 10 bases between. The full variable domain, with the rest looked up from reference TRBV9 and TRBJ1-5, is DSGVTQTPKHLITATGQRVTLRCSPRSGDLSVYWYQQSLDQGLQFLIQYYNGEERAKGNILERFSAQQFPDLHSELNLSSLELGDSALYFCASSVDGLNNQPQHFGDGTRLSIL.

The chain recombines TRBV11-2 with TRBJ2-7, with TRBD1 as a possible D gene (5 bases). This CDR3 is 14 amino acids long. Germline V gene data show CDR1 as SGHAT and CDR2 as FQNNGV. V was pared by 2 bases and J by 5 bases, with 13 bases between. CDR3 coding DNA: TGTGCCAGCAGCTTACGAGTGCAGGGCAACGAGCAGTACTTC. Amino acids: CASSLRVQGNEQYF.

In nucleotides, the CDR3 is TGTGCCAGCAGCTCTGCTGTGTTTGGCAGTCCCTACGAGCAGTACTTC. As protein: CASSSAVFGSPYEQYF. The rearrangement joins TRBV11-2 to TRBJ2-7; D remains unclear. V was pared by 4 bases and J by 2 bases, with 18 bases between. CDR1 is SGHAT, CDR2 FQNNGV, per germline. The CDR3 is made up of 16 amino acids.

V is TRBV7-3 and J is TRBJ2-2; TRBD1 matches 9 bases. The germline V gene has CDR1 SGHTA and CDR2 FQGTGA. The V gene end was trimmed by 1 base and the J gene end by 5 bases; junction bases not matched to a gene: 5. This CDR3 region has 16 residues. The CDR3 nucleotides read TGTGCCAGCAGCTTAAGGTCCGGGACAGGGACCGGGGAGCTGTTTTTT. Amino acids: CASSLRSGTGTGELFF. The whole variable domain, filled in from reference TRBV7-3 and TRBJ2-2, reads GAGVSQTPSNKVTEKGKYVELRCDPISGHTALYWYRQSLGQGPEFLIYFQGTGAADDSGLPNDRFFAVRPEGSVSTLKIQRTERGDSAVYLCASSLRSGTGTGELFFGEGSRLTVL.

The genes are TRBV30 and TRBJ2-3; D is uncertain. The germline V gene has CDR1 GTSNPN and CDR2 SVGIG (reference sequence). The CDR3 sequence is 12 residues long. V shed 0 bases and J shed 3 bases, with 4 bases lying between them. CDR3 DNA: TGTGCCTGGAGTGTCTTTACAGATACGCAGTATTTT. It yields the protein CAWSVFTDTQYF.

The CDR3 sequence: CASSLGEYNEQFF. CDR3 nucleotides: TGTGCCAGCAGCTTAGGGGAGTACAATGAGCAGTTCTTC. J is TRBJ2-1 and V is TRBV7-2; TRBD2 might be the D (5 bases). Trimming removed 1 base at V and 4 bases at J, with 5 bases between. Looked up from germline, CDR1 is SGHTA and CDR2 is FQGNSA. The CDR3 is made up of 13 amino acids.

The chain joins TRBV5-1 to TRBJ1-1; 8 nucleotides align to TRBD1. Germline-derived CDR1 and CDR2 are SGHRS and YFSETQ. Trimming took 3 bases from V and 9 from J; bases not matched to a gene: 16. The CDR3 sequence is 16 residues long. In DNA form, the CDR3 reads TGCGCCAGCAGCTATACGGGCGGACAGGGAACGACCAAAGCTTTCTTT. It specifies CASSYTGGQGTTKAFF.

The chain employs TRBV3-1 (or the pseudogene TRBV3-2) and TRBJ1-3; the match to TRBD1 covers 9 bases. This CDR3 comprises 13 residues. Germline CDR1 reads LGHDT; CDR2 reads YNNKEL (reference sequence). V dropped 10 bases and J dropped 2; count of bases not matched to a gene: 3. The CDR3 sequence: CATGDRAGNTIYF. The CDR3, as DNA: TGTGCCACCGGGGACAGGGCTGGAAACACCATATATTTT.

The chain couples TRBV9 to TRBJ2-3; 8 bases fit TRBD1. This CDR3 is 17 amino acids long. Trimming cost V 0 bases and J 4 bases; bases outside gene matches: 10. CDR1 SGDLS and CDR2 YYNGEE come from the germline V gene. CDR3 bases: TGTGCCAGCAGCGTAGCCGGCAGGGGGCAATTCTCAGATACGCAGTATTTT. It encodes CASSVAGRGQFSDTQYF.

The rearrangement uses TRBV12-3 or TRBV12-4 and TRBJ1-4; D gene uncertain. V was trimmed by 7 bases and J by 10 bases, leaving 16 bases between them. The CDR3 runs to 13 residues. The CDR3 is CASTMGGSGKLFF. The DNA of the CDR3 is TGTGCCAGCACCATGGGTGGGAGCGGAAAACTGTTTTTT.

The CDR3 DNA reads TGTGCCAGCAGCCAAGGGAGAAACATTCAGTACTTC. Its translation: CASSQGRNIQYF. J is TRBJ2-4 and V is TRBV14; D is unresolved. The CDR3 loop spans 12 amino acids. Germline V gene data show CDR1 as SGHDN and CDR2 as FVKESK. Trimming cost V 1 base and J 6 bases, with 4 bases left between them.

The gene calls are TRBV4-3 and TRBJ1-5, with 8 bases lining up with TRBD1. After removal of 3 bases from V and 3 bases from J, the junction contained 4 bases not matched to a gene. Germline V gene data show CDR1 as LGHNA and CDR2 as YSLEER. This CDR3 comprises 15 residues. The CDR3 reads CASSQETGANQPQHF. The CDR3 DNA reads TGCGCCAGCAGCCAGGAGACAGGGGCCAATCAGCCCCAGCATTTT.

The chain has TRBV29-1 and TRBJ1-1, with D perhaps matching TRBD1 (6 bases). The germline CDR1 and CDR2 sequences are SQVTM and ANQGSEA. CDR3 length: 12 residues. Deletions cut 3 bases from V and 6 bases from J, with 11 bases between. CDR3 protein: CSVDRGAAEAFF. The CDR3 coding sequence is TGCAGCGTTGACAGGGGCGCGGCTGAAGCTTTCTTT.

The J gene is TRBJ2-7, the V gene TRBV19; 8 nucleotides align to TRBD2. Germline assignment: CDR1 LNHDA and CDR2 SQIVND (reference sequence). V trimming: 3 bases; J trimming: 2 bases; junction bases outside the gene matches: 6. The CDR3 covers 15 residues. CDR3 sequence reads: CASSIPGSGTYEQYF. DNA for the CDR3: TGTGCCAGTAGTATTCCCGGTAGCGGGACCTACGAGCAGTACTTC.

This clone has just one count. The rearrangement joins TRBV27 to TRBJ1-2; no clear D. The germline V gene has CDR1 MNHEY and CDR2 SMNVEV (reference sequence). V lost 3 bases and J 13 bases, leaving 21 bases between the germline ends. This CDR3 is 14 amino acids long. CDR3 residues: CASSFGPHNSFSTF. In DNA form, the CDR3 reads TGTGCCAGCAGTTTTGGGCCACACAACTCCTTCTCCACCTTC.

This clone was recorded once. V gene TRBV7-6 combines with J gene TRBJ2-1; TRBD2 matches at 9 bases. CDR3 length: 17 amino acids. The junction had 12 bases not matched to a gene; V was cut back by 2 bases and J by 7 bases. Germline CDR1 reads SGHVS; CDR2 reads FNYEAQ. This CDR3 is CASSLTPGSGSRNEQFF. The CDR3 nucleotides are TGTGCCAGCAGCTTAACCCCGGGTAGCGGGAGTCGTAATGAGCAGTTCTTC.

This clone was seen a single time. The rearrangement uses TRBV5-5 and TRBJ2-1; 9 nucleotides align to TRBD1. Germline values: CDR1 SGHKS, CDR2 YYEKEE (reference sequence). The CDR3 has 16 residues. With 0 bases clipped from V and 2 bases from J, the junction kept 3 bases outside the gene matches. CDR3 DNA: TGTGCCAGCAGCTTGGTTACAGGGGGCGCCTACAATGAGCAGTTCTTC. This gives the protein CASSLVTGGAYNEQFF. The full variable domain, completed using reference TRBV5-5 and TRBJ2-1, is DAGVTQSPTHLIKTRGQQVTLRCSPISGHKSVSWYQQVLGQGPQFIFQYYEKEERGRGNFPDRFSARQFPNYSSELNVNALLLGDSALYLCASSLVTGGAYNEQFFGPGTRLTVL.

The chain joins TRBV24-1 to TRBJ2-3, with D uncertain. The CDR3 has 13 residues. The V gene lost 7 bases and the J gene lost 3 bases, with 10 bases spanning the gap. Germline CDR1 and CDR2: KGHDR and SFDVKD. The CDR3 is CATRNTVTDTQYF. CDR3 sequence (DNA): TGTGCCACCAGGAACACAGTGACAGATACGCAGTATTTT.

The chain uses TRBV6-1 and TRBJ2-2; the D is unclear. The CDR3 runs 16 residues. Trimming took off 0 bases at V and 3 bases at J, with 11 bases between the two ends. Germline V CDR1 and CDR2: MNHNS, SASEGT. The CDR3: CASSEALGTYTGELFF. DNA for the CDR3: TGTGCCAGCAGTGAAGCGCTAGGAACCTACACCGGGGAGCTGTTTTTT.

The rearrangement joins TRBV28 to TRBJ2-7; D is ambiguous. The CDR3 spans 10 residues. V was trimmed by 7 bases and J by 4 bases, leaving 5 bases between them. Germline-derived CDR1 and CDR2 are MDHEN and SYDVKM. Here the CDR3 reads CASKRYEQYF. The CDR3 DNA reads TGTGCCAGCAAGAGATACGAGCAGTACTTC.

This chain joins TRBV20-1 and TRBJ2-1; 8 positions agree with TRBD1. The V segment lost 3 bases and the J segment 7 bases; nucleotides outside the gene matches: 11. CDR1 DFQATT and CDR2 SNEGSKA come from the germline V gene (reference sequence). The CDR3 contains 15 residues. Written as DNA, the CDR3 is TGCAGTGCTAGTAGCGCGGCGAACAGGGGGAATGAGCAGTTCTTC. This sequence encodes CSASSAANRGNEQFF.

Here the CDR3 DNA reads TGTGCCAGCAGCGGCAGGGCCTGCGGGAGATACTACGAGCAGTACTTC. Translation: CASSGRACGRYYEQYF. The chain uses TRBV3-1 (or the pseudogene TRBV3-2) and TRBJ2-7; 7 bases fit TRBD2. Germline assignment: CDR1 LGHDT and CDR2 YNNKEL (reference sequence). V trimming: 5 bases; J trimming: 3 bases; junction bases outside the gene matches: 13. The CDR3 has 16 residues.

The rearrangement uses TRBV4-3 and TRBJ2-1; 9 bases map to TRBD1. The germline gives CDR1 LGHNA, CDR2 YSLEER. V gave up 4 bases and J gave up 4 bases; unmatched junction bases: 5. This CDR3 is built from 15 residues. The CDR3 here is CASSLRQGGYNEQFF. The CDR3 region has the DNA TGCGCCAGCAGCCTTCGACAGGGGGGATACAATGAGCAGTTCTTC.

J is TRBJ2-7 and V is TRBV27; 7 bases line up with TRBD2. J lost 3 bases, V lost 5 bases, and 16 bases had no gene match. The CDR3 consists of 17 residues. CDR1 and CDR2 from the germline V gene are MNHEY and SMNVEV (reference sequence). The CDR3 bases are TGTGCCAGCAGTCCGACTCAGAGGGGCGGGAGCAACTACGAGCAGTACTTC. It specifies CASSPTQRGGSNYEQYF.